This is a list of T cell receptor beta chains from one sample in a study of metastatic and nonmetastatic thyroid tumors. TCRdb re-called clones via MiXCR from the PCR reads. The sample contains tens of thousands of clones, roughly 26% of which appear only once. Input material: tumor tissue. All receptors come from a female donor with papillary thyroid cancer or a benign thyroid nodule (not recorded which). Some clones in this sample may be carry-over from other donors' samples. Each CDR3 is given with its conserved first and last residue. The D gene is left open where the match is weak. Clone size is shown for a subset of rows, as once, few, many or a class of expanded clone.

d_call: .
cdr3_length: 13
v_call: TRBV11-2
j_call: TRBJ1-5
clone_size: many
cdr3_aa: CASSLGSNQPQHF
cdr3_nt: TGTGCCAGCAGCTTGGGTAGCAATCAGCCCCAGCATTTT

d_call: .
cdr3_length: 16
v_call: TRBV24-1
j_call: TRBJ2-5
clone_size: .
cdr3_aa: CATSDFGPGPQETQYF
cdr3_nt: TGTGCCACCAGTGATTTTGGGCCGGGGCCCCAAGAGACCCAGTACTTC

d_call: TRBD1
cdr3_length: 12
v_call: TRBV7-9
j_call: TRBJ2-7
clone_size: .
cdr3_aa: CASSLQGVEQYF
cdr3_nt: TGTGCCAGCAGCTTACAGGGGGTCGAGCAGTACTTC

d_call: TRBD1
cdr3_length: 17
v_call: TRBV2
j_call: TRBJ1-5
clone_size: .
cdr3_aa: CASNRDRGTLTNQPQHF
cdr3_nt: TGTGCCAGCAACCGGGACAGGGGAACCTTAACCAATCAGCCCCAGCATTTT

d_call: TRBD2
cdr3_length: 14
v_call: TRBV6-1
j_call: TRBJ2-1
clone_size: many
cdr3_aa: CASSRAGGYNEQFF
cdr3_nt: TGTGCCAGCAGCAGAGCGGGAGGATACAATGAGCAGTTCTTC

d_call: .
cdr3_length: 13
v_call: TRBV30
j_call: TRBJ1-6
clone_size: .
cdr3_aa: CAWSLTDRSPLHF
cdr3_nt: TGTGCCTGGAGTCTTACTGACAGGTCACCCCTCCACTTT

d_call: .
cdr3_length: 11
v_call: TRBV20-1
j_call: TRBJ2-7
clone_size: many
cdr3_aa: CSASASYEQYF
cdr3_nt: TGCAGTGCAAGCGCCTCCTACGAGCAGTACTTC

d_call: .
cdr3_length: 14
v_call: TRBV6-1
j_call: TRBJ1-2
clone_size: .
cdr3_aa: CASSEVTGSGGYTF
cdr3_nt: TGTGCCAGCAGTGAAGTTACAGGATCAGGGGGCTACACCTTC

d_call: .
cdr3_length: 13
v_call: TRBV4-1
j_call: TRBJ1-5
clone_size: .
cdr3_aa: CASSPNLQKPQHF
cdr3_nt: TGCGCCAGCAGCCCTAACCTACAGAAGCCCCAGCATTTT

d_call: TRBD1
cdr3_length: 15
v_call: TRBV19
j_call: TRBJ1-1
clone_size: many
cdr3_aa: CATKGRGLSNTEAFF
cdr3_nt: TGTGCCACCAAGGGCAGGGGGCTATCAAACACTGAAGCTTTCTTT

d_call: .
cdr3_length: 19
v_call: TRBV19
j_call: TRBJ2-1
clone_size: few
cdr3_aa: CASSPGARLPGFRNNEQFF
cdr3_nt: TGTGCCAGTAGTCCCGGGGCCCGGCTCCCAGGGTTTCGCAACAATGAGCAGTTCTTC

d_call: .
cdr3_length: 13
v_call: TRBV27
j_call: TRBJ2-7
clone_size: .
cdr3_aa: CASSLSHSYEQYF
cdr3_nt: TGTGCCAGCAGTTTATCGCACAGCTACGAGCAGTACTTC

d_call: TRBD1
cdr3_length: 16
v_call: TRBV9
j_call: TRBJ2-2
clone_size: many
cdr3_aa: CASSITGTGGAGELFF
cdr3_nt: TGTGCCAGCAGCATAACCGGGACAGGGGGAGCCGGGGAGCTGTTTTTT

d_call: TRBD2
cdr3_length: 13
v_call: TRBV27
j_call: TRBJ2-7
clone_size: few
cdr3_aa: CASGERGSYEQYF
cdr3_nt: TGTGCCAGCGGAGAGCGGGGCTCCTACGAGCAGTACTTC

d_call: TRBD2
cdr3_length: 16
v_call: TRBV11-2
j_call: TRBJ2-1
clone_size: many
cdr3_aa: CASSHPQGLGGNEQFF
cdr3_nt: TGTGCCAGCAGCCATCCCCAGGGACTAGGTGGCAATGAGCAGTTCTTC

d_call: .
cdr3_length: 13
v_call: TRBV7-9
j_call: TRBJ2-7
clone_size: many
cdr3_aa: CASSFSWGGEQYF
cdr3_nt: TGTGCCAGCAGCTTCAGCTGGGGAGGCGAGCAGTACTTC

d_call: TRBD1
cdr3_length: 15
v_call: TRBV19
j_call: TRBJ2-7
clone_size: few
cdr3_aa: CASSTPGQGLQEQYF
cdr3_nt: TGTGCCAGTAGTACCCCGGGACAGGGATTGCAGGAGCAGTACTTC

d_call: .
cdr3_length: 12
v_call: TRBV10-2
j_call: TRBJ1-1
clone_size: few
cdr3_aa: CASTPGDTEAFF
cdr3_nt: TGCGCCAGCACTCCAGGGGACACTGAAGCTTTCTTT

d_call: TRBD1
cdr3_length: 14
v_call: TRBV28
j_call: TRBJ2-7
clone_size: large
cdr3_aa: CASSFGGRGREQYF
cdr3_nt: TGTGCCAGCAGTTTCGGTGGCAGGGGGCGTGAGCAGTACTTC

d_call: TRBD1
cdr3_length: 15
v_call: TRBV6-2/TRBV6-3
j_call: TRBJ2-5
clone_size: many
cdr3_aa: CASSKRQGAWETQYF
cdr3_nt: TGTGCCAGCAGTAAACGGCAGGGGGCATGGGAGACCCAGTACTTC

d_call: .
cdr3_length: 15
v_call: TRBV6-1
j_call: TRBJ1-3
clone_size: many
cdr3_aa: CASGVGAASGNTIYF
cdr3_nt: TGTGCCAGCGGGGTCGGCGCGGCCTCTGGAAACACCATATATTTT

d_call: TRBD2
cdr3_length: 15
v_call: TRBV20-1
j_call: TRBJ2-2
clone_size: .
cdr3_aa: CSARDGGWLTGELFF
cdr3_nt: TGCAGTGCTAGAGACGGGGGGTGGCTTACCGGGGAGCTGTTTTTT

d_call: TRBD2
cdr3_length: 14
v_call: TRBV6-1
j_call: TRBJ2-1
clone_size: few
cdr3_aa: CASLAGESYNEQFF
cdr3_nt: TGTGCCAGCTTAGCGGGAGAGTCCTACAATGAGCAGTTCTTC

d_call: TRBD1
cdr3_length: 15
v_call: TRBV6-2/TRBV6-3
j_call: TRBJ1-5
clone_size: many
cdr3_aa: CASSSGTGGAEPQHF
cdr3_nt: TGTGCCAGCAGTTCCGGGACAGGGGGCGCAGAGCCCCAGCATTTT

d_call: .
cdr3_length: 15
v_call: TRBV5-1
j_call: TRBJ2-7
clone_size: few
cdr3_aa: CASSLGLSSSYEQYF
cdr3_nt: TGCGCCAGCAGCCTAGGACTCTCCAGCTCCTACGAGCAGTACTTC